A single sample gave rise to the 11 T cell receptor beta chains below, sequenced in a study of PD-1 blockade in mismatch repair-deficient tumors. Produced via immunoSEQ multiplex PCR; TCRdb's table is partial and in-frame only. This sample yields tens of thousands of clones, of which approximately 80% are seen a single time; 3% to 3.5% belongs to the top ten. The input for sequencing was peripheral blood, taken 4 weeks after starting pembrolizumab. These receptors were collected from an adult with mismatch repair-deficient cancer.

The V and J genes are TRBV18 and TRBJ1-1; D is uncertain. Per the germline V gene, CDR1 is KGHSH and CDR2 is LQKENI. Trimming pared 6 bases from V and 1 base from J, leaving 6 bases between. There are 12 residues in the CDR3. This chain's CDR3 is CASSRENTEAFF. CDR3 nucleotides: TGTGCCAGCTCGCGGGAGAACACTGAAGCTTTCTTT.

J is TRBJ2-3 and V is TRBV19; tentative D call: TRBD1 (6 bases). Germline CDR1 and CDR2: LNHDA and SQIVND (reference sequence). The V end lost 4 bases, the J end lost 0 bases, and 14 bases lay between the germline ends. This CDR3 contains 16 residues. In DNA, the CDR3 is TGTGCCAGTAGTACACGTACAGGGACAAGCACAGATACGCAGTATTTT. Its protein is CASSTRTGTSTDTQYF.

On this clone: Additional DNA sequences in this sample encode the identical CDR3. This chain connects TRBV7-9 to TRBJ1-2; D perhaps matches TRBD1 (5 bases). The CDR3 loop spans 14 amino acids. Trimming took 2 bases from V and 8 from J, leaving 15 bases between them. CDR1 SEHNR and CDR2 FQNEAQ come from the germline V gene (reference sequence). As DNA, the CDR3 is TGTGCCAGCAGCTTACCCGGGGCGGAGATGGGCTACACCTTC. It is translated as CASSLPGAEMGYTF.

In this sample, this clone turned up once. The V call is TRBV29-1, the J call TRBJ2-1, with 7 nucleotides matching TRBD2. Germline CDR1 reads SQVTM; CDR2 reads ANQGSEA. The CDR3 consists of 11 residues. The V segment lost 3 bases and the J segment 15 bases; nucleotides outside the gene matches: 8. CDR3 sequence: CSVDGGSRAFF. In nucleotides, the CDR3 is TGCAGCGTTGACGGGGGGAGTCGGGCGTTCTTC.

The V call is TRBV7-8, the J call TRBJ2-5, with unresolved D. V was clipped by 7 bases and J by 5 bases, with 20 bases between them. CDR3 length: 15 amino acids. The germline gives CDR1 SGHVS, CDR2 FQNEAQ. The CDR3 region is CASTPPNQPRETQYF. The CDR3 DNA reads as TGTGCCAGCACCCCCCCGAACCAGCCTCGGGAGACCCAGTACTTC.

V gene TRBV27 combines with J gene TRBJ2-7; TRBD2 aligns across 11 bases. The V gene end was trimmed by 2 bases and the J gene end by 3 bases; junction bases not matched to a gene: 3. This CDR3 comprises 15 residues. Germline V lookup: CDR1 MNHEY, CDR2 SMNVEV (reference sequence). For the CDR3, the DNA is TGTGCCAGCAGTTTAGCCGGGACTAGCGGCTACGAGCAGTACTTC. It translates to CASSLAGTSGYEQYF.

The chain recombines TRBV16 with TRBJ1-3, with D perhaps TRBD1 (5 bases). V lost 4 bases, J lost 0 bases, and 10 bases lay in between. The CDR3 loop spans 15 amino acids. In germline, CDR1 is KGHSY, CDR2 FQNENV. The CDR3 nucleotides read TGTGCCAGCAGCCCGACAGCGGACTCTGGAAACACCATATATTTT. Translating it yields CASSPTADSGNTIYF.

By sample share, this clone is medium-sized. The chain has TRBV7-3 and TRBJ2-7; 7 bases are shared with TRBD2. The J segment lost 7 bases and the V segment lost 5 bases, leaving 14 bases of the junction unmatched. The CDR3 extends over 15 amino acids. Looked up from germline, CDR1 is SGHTA and CDR2 is FQGTGA. The CDR3 region is CASSPRAGVGWEQYF. The CDR3 coding sequence is TGTGCCAGCAGCCCACGGGCGGGAGTAGGATGGGAGCAGTACTTC.

The CDR3 DNA reads TGTGCCAGCAGCTTTGACTTTGCCTACGAGCAGTACTTC. Encoded protein: CASSFDFAYEQYF. J is TRBJ2-7 and V is TRBV5-6; no clear D. Germline CDR1 SGHDT, CDR2 YYEEEE. V dropped 2 bases and J dropped 2 bases, with 8 bases sitting between them. This CDR3 comprises 13 residues. Using reference TRBV5-6 and TRBJ2-7 for the parts outside the CDR3, the full variable domain is DAGVTQSPTHLIKTRGQQVTLRCSPKSGHDTVSWYQQALGQGPQFIFQYYEEEERQRGNFPDRFSGHQFPNYSSELNVNALLLGDSALYLCASSFDFAYEQYFGPGTRLTVT.

V is TRBV6-1 and J is TRBJ1-2; TRBD1 is a possible D gene (5 bases). Looked up from germline, CDR1 is MNHNS and CDR2 is SASEGT. The CDR3 length is 16 residues. The ends were cut back, 0 bases at V and 3 bases at J, with 14 bases in the middle. Here the CDR3 DNA reads TGTGCCAGCAGTGAAGCGGGGTCCCAGGGACACTATGGCTACACCTTC. Protein product: CASSEAGSQGHYGYTF.

The V and J genes are TRBV28 and TRBJ1-5, with a tentative D call TRBD1 (6 bases). CDR1 is MDHEN and CDR2 is SYDVKM in the germline V gene. V lost 6 bases and J 4 bases, leaving 19 bases between the germline ends. There are 16 residues in the CDR3. In nucleotides, the CDR3 is TGTGCCAGCAGGGCTGGGACAACGACGACAAATCAGCCCCAGCATTTT. Residues: CASRAGTTTTNQPQHF.